Shown below are 22 T cell receptor beta chains from a single sample sequenced in a study of CD8 T cells in ankylosing spondylitis. No antigens are known for them. Broader study findings: Ankylosing spondylitis blood seemed to carry a telltale TCR beta motif made of eight highly homologous variants.

TCRdb reprocessed the 5' RACE reads via MiXCR and lists one record per CDR3 protein. The sample lists hundreds of thousands of distinct CDR3 sequences, 12% seen once, with less than 0.65% in the top ten. The sample consisted of blood, either unsorted or a sorted T cell fraction (not recorded which). The receptors shown here come from a male donor with ankylosing spondylitis.

This clonotype was picked up many times. V usage is TRBV20-1 and J usage is TRBJ1-2; D not certain. This CDR3 contains 11 residues. The V and J ends lost 1 base and 3 bases respectively, with 3 bases between them. CDR1 is DFQATT and CDR2 is SNEGSKA in the germline V gene (reference sequence). This chain's CDR3 is CSARGYYGYTF. The CDR3 DNA reads TGCAGTGCTAGAGGATACTATGGCTACACCTTC.

The J gene is TRBJ2-2, the V gene TRBV11-2; D ambiguous. V was cut by 0 bases and J by 7 bases, with 9 bases left in between. The CDR3 spans 14 residues. Germline V gene lookup returns CDR1 SGHAT and CDR2 FQNNGV. The CDR3 sequence: CASSLEGSYGELFF. As DNA, the CDR3 is TGTGCCAGCAGCTTAGAAGGCAGCTACGGGGAGCTGTTTTTT.

The V gene is TRBV6-1, the J gene TRBJ1-2; D possibly corresponds to TRBD1 (6 bases). Germline V gives CDR1 MNHNS, CDR2 SASEGT. V was clipped by 6 bases and J by 5 bases, with 13 bases between them. The CDR3 totals 13 residues. In DNA form, the CDR3 reads TGTGCCAGCAGGCGACAAACAGGGTATGGCTACACCTTC. Amino acids: CASRRQTGYGYTF.

In its sample, this clonotype was seen a few times. This chain connects TRBV10-2 to TRBJ2-4; tentative D call: TRBD1 (6 bases). CDR1 is WSHSY, CDR2 SAAADI, per germline. Trimming left V 4 bases short and J 5 bases short, with 15 bases between. The CDR3 has 15 residues. The CDR3 here is CASSAVRGQENIQYF. The CDR3 bases are TGCGCCAGCAGTGCAGTCAGGGGTCAGGAAAACATTCAGTACTTC.

This clonotype was seen only a few times. The chain uses TRBV3-1 and TRBJ1-2; a weak D match, TRBD1 (6 bases). The CDR3 is 16 residues long. The V gene's germline CDR1 is LGHDT and CDR2 YNNKEL (reference sequence). With 4 bases removed from V and 2 bases from J, the gap between germline ends came to 17 bases. CDR3 nucleotide sequence: TGTGCCAGCAGCCCCAGAACAGGGACCATCAACTATGGCTACACCTTC. Amino acid sequence: CASSPRTGTINYGYTF.

The V gene is TRBV6-6, the J gene TRBJ1-5; 9 nucleotides agree with TRBD1. The germline gives CDR1 MNHNY, CDR2 SVGAGI (reference sequence). Trimming took 10 bases from V and 5 from J; bases not matched to a gene: 6. The CDR3 is made up of 13 amino acids. In nucleotides, the CDR3 is TGTGCCACTGGGACAGGGTCGCATCAGCCCCAGCATTTT. It yields the protein CATGTGSHQPQHF.

In its sample, this clonotype was seen many times. The chain couples TRBV29-1 to TRBJ2-1; a weak D match, TRBD1 (7 bases). V was clipped by 6 bases and J by 3 bases, with 15 bases between them. The CDR3 covers 14 residues. Germline values: CDR1 SQVTM, CDR2 ANQGSEA. This CDR3 reads CSVEEGQFYNEQFF. For the CDR3, the DNA is TGCAGCGTCGAGGAGGGACAGTTCTACAATGAGCAGTTCTTC.

This clonotype was seen a handful of times. V is TRBV20-1 and J is TRBJ2-2; TRBD2 agrees at 12 bases. This CDR3 spans 15 amino acids. Germline V gene lookup returns CDR1 DFQATT and CDR2 SNEGSKA (reference sequence). With V trimmed by 6 bases and J by 7 bases, 9 bases remained unmatched. The chain's CDR3 is CSAPSGGAFGGELFF. The CDR3 DNA reads TGCAGTGCACCTAGCGGGGGGGCCTTCGGCGGGGAGCTGTTTTTT.

The V and J genes are TRBV7-2 and TRBJ2-2; 8 nucleotides line up with TRBD1. CDR3 length: 15 amino acids. Trimming cost V 2 bases and J 5 bases; bases outside gene matches: 4. Looked up from germline, CDR1 is SGHTA and CDR2 is FQGNSA. CDR3 sequence: CASSLLNRGTGELFF. CDR3 DNA: TGTGCCAGCAGCTTACTCAACAGGGGGACCGGGGAGCTGTTTTTT.

In its sample, this clonotype was seen many times. The rearrangement joins TRBV6-1 to TRBJ2-1; 7 bases are shared with TRBD1. CDR3 length: 15 amino acids. The V segment lost 6 bases and the J segment 5 bases; nucleotides outside the gene matches: 10. Germline V gives CDR1 MNHNS, CDR2 SASEGT. The DNA for the CDR3 is TGTGCCAGCAGACTCCTGCCCGACAGGGACAATGAGCAGTTCTTC. Translating it yields CASRLLPDRDNEQFF.

The chain couples TRBV7-8 to TRBJ1-1; D gene ambiguous. V lost 1 base, J lost 4 bases, and 7 bases lay in between. CDR3 size: 13 residues. Per the germline V gene, CDR1 is SGHVS and CDR2 is FQNEAQ. The CDR3 region has the DNA TGTGCCAGCAGCTTAGAATTGAGCACTGAAGCTTTCTTT. Translated: CASSLELSTEAFF.

V gene TRBV5-1 combines with J gene TRBJ1-1; 7 bases line up with TRBD1. CDR1 is SGHRS and CDR2 is YFSETQ in the germline V gene. The CDR3 runs to 14 residues. V gave up 4 bases and J gave up 4 bases; unmatched junction bases: 7. CDR3 in amino acids: CASSEPGQPTEAFF. The CDR3 DNA follows: TGCGCCAGCAGCGAACCGGGACAGCCCACTGAAGCTTTCTTT.

V is TRBV20-1 and J is TRBJ2-5; D is unclear. The CDR3 is made up of 13 amino acids. Trimming stripped 5 bases from V and 2 bases from J, with 12 bases between. Germline V gene data show CDR1 as DFQATT and CDR2 as SNEGSKA (reference sequence). In nucleotides, the CDR3 is TGCAGTGCTCCCCATAGGAGTCAAGAGACCCAGTACTTC. Translating gives CSAPHRSQETQYF.

This clonotype has ten or more counts. This chain links TRBV7-2 with TRBJ1-5; D unclear. V dropped 5 bases and J dropped 3 bases, with 11 bases sitting between them. This CDR3 is built from 14 residues. The germline V gene has CDR1 SGHTA and CDR2 FQGNSA. DNA of the CDR3: TGTGCCAGCAGCCAGCTGGCTTCCAATCAGCCCCAGCATTTT. Encoded protein: CASSQLASNQPQHF.

The V gene is TRBV7-9, the J gene TRBJ1-2, with D possibly matching TRBD1 (6 bases). Germline V gene data show CDR1 as SEHNR and CDR2 as FQNEAQ (reference sequence). The CDR3 is 15 residues long. Trimming shortened V by 0 bases and J by 3 bases, and 11 bases separated the two germline ends. DNA of the CDR3: TGTGCCAGCAGCTTAGCGGGGGCGTTGGACTATGGCTACACCTTC. Translating gives CASSLAGALDYGYTF.

The chain combines TRBV20-1 with TRBJ2-3; D is perhaps TRBD1 (7 bases). V was shortened by 4 bases and J by 1 base, with 18 bases between the two germline ends. In germline, CDR1 is DFQATT, CDR2 SNEGSKA (reference sequence). The CDR3 runs to 16 residues. CDR3 DNA: TGCAGTGCTATAGGTGGGACAGCGGGCCGCACAGATACGCAGTATTTT. It encodes CSAIGGTAGRTDTQYF.

In the case of this clonotype: As the CDR3 is not closed by the conserved phenylalanine or tryptophan, this likely results from a read error. V usage is TRBV10-3 and J usage is TRBJ1-1, with TRBD1 identical over 10 bases. Germline V gene data show CDR1 as ENHRY and CDR2 as SYGVKD. The length of the CDR3 is 16 residues. V trimming: 3 bases; J trimming: 4 bases; junction bases outside the gene matches: 8. The CDR3 DNA reads as TGTGCCATCAGTGATAAGGACAGGGGGAGGTCCACTGAAGCTTTCTTA. Protein sequence: CAISDKDRGRSTEAFL.

This clonotype was counted ten times or more. The rearrangement links TRBV5-1 to TRBJ2-6; D unresolved. Trimming left V 4 bases short and J 1 base short, with 6 bases between. Germline V gene sequence: CDR1 SGHRS, CDR2 YFSETQ. The CDR3 is made up of 14 amino acids. This CDR3 reads CASSPRSGANVLTF. DNA of the CDR3: TGCGCCAGCAGCCCTCGGTCTGGGGCCAACGTCCTGACTTTC.

The rearrangement uses TRBV6-1 and TRBJ1-2; D remains unclear. The length of the CDR3 is 16 residues. Germline-derived CDR1 and CDR2 are MNHNS and SASEGT. The ends were cut back, 6 bases at V and 5 bases at J, with 22 bases in the middle. The CDR3 coding sequence is TGTGCCAGCAGCAACCCGGAGGGATTTTTGCAATATGGCTACACCTTC. The encoded protein is CASSNPEGFLQYGYTF.

The chain joins TRBV5-1 to TRBJ2-2, with TRBD1 identical over 7 bases. The CDR3 spans 14 residues. From germline, CDR1 is SGHRS and CDR2 YFSETQ. The trim removed 5 bases at V and 4 bases at J, leaving 5 bases unmatched. This CDR3 reads CASSEGARTGELFF. CDR3 nucleotide sequence: TGCGCCAGCAGTGAGGGGGCGCGCACCGGGGAGCTGTTTTTT.

Ten or more counts support this clonotype. The chain uses TRBV6-5 and TRBJ2-1; D unresolved. Germline loops: CDR1 MNHEY, CDR2 SVGAGI. The CDR3 sequence is 14 residues long. Between the trimmed V and J ends, which lost 6 bases and 5 bases, there was a span of 14 bases. CDR3 protein: CASSRLTGNNEQFF. In DNA form, the CDR3 reads TGTGCCAGCAGCCGTCTGACTGGGAACAATGAGCAGTTCTTC.

This clonotype was recorded a few times. The chain combines TRBV6-5 with TRBJ2-7; a weak D match, TRBD2 (5 bases). The CDR3 is 12 amino acids. V was clipped by 6 bases and J by 7 bases, with 13 bases between them. Germline CDR1 is MNHEY and CDR2 is SVGAGI. CDR3 sequence (DNA): TGTGCCAGCAGCTCCTGGGAGAGGGAGCAGTACTTC. Its translation is CASSSWEREQYF.